Here is one T cell receptor beta chain with its context. This clone was seen a handful of times. Its antigen is currently not known. Base qualities were left out, and no much larger clone turns up one base away. The goal of deep resolution MiSeq sequencing was a depth between 1 in 1 million and 1 in 200,000 T cells, and coverage averaged 10x per clonotype. The immunoSEQ hsTCRB Kit was used to generate TCR beta libraries. In the original analysis: Data were analyzed with ImmunoSEQ Data Assistant and ImmunoSEQ Analyzer, with V, D and J genes assigned per IMGT definitions. Clonality, which ranges from 0 to 1, was calculated as one minus the normalized Shannon entropy of productive rearrangement frequencies. Public clonotype analysis was restricted to overrepresented clonotypes comprising at least 0.05% of each patient's repertoire. Some twelve repertoires from age-matched healthy donors, obtained from immuneACCESS, served as clonality controls. TCRdb mirrors the immuneACCESS table, restricted to in-frame sequences. Some clones are absent from its copies; in checked studies, under half trace to an unresolved V gene, and the reason for the others is unknown. That table supplies the V and J calls and clone size; D and trimming were determined from the DNA. This sample has under 300,000 clones in its table, and less than 75% of those were observed once. The ten largest clonotypes hold 15% of the sample.

Spanning cysteine to phenylalanine, the CDR3 consists of 11 amino acids. Of all the DNA, just the CDR3 is kept, 33 bases in frame from base 1. For CDR1 and CDR2, the germline V gene lists ENHRY and SYGVKD. Deletion took 2 bases off V and 10 bases off J, with a span of 8 bases between the germline ends. This sample is part of a study of cytotoxic CD8 clonotypes in ibrutinib-treated CLL (dated by TCRdb to about 2021). Study-level background: In this cohort, around 14 patients were treatment-naive and ten to eleven were relapsed/refractory, while roughly 17 had unmutated IGHV. Partial responses were observed in approximately 24 patients and complete responses in 2; after a median follow-up of roughly 72 months, remission was maintained in around 14 patients and progression was observed in around twelve. Response samples were obtained after a median of 12 months of treatment, with a range of roughly 6 to 40 months. Samples averaged approximately 250,000 productive templates and tens of thousands of productive rearrangements. Longitudinal samples were obtainable from about 30% of the 86 participants in the trial. Cryopreserved peripheral blood mononuclear cells were collected at three points: before therapy, at response, and at either sustained remission or disease progression. Every sample from remission and from progressive disease was obtained while the patients were still on ibrutinib.

The sample's time point, from its label and the paper: roughly 25 months on ibrutinib. For TCR beta library preparation, approximately 2.2 micrograms of genomic DNA were isolated from cryopreserved PBMCs. Longitudinal blood samples from CLL patients receiving ibrutinib monotherapy were subjected to high-throughput TCR beta sequencing. The patients took part in an open-label, single-center phase 2 trial of ibrutinib monotherapy. Results and caveats for the whole study, not just this receptor: Public clonotypes were rare and either shrank or stayed stable during treatment, and the rise in clonality at ibrutinib response reflected expansion of private clonotypes. Lymph node repertoires were not examined, and the timing of sampling was not matched between patients in sustained remission and those whose disease progressed. At baseline, clonality was higher than in age-matched healthy donors and showed a strong correlation with circulating CD8+ T-cell counts. Clonality rose at ibrutinib response, remained stable during sustained remission, and dropped back toward baseline at progression.

The chain links TRBV10-3 with TRBJ1-2; the D gene is unclear. The material was PBMCs, obtained after 24 months of ibrutinib treatment. This TCR was sampled from a human donor with chronic lymphocytic leukemia. Here the CDR3 is given as CAISEGALYTF. The sequenced DNA is TGTGCCATCAGTGAGGGAGCGCTCTACACCTTC.